These T cell receptor beta chains were read from a single sample in a study of metastatic and nonmetastatic thyroid tumors. TCRdb re-clonotyped the PCR reads via MiXCR. The table includes about 23,000 clones, more than 14% detected once. The sequenced sample consisted of tumor tissue. The receptors originated from a female donor with papillary thyroid cancer or a benign thyroid nodule (not recorded which). Some clones in this sample may be carry-over from other donors' samples. Each CDR3 is given with its conserved first and last residue. The D gene is left open where the match is weak. Clone size is given for some rows only: seen once, a few or many times, or a class if the clone is expanded.

14,TRBV3-1,TRBD1,medium-sized,TRBJ2-7,CASSQGTGGSEQYF,TGTGCCAGCAGCCAAGGGACAGGGGGCAGTGAGCAGTACTTC
14,TRBV18,TRBD1,few,TRBJ1-2,CASSPRGQGYGYTF,TGTGCCAGCTCACCACGCGGACAGGGGTATGGCTACACCTTC
14,TRBV5-6,TRBD1,many,TRBJ2-7,CASSQTEQGYEQYF,TGTGCCAGCAGCCAAACTGAACAGGGGTACGAGCAGTACTTC
13,TRBV5-1,.,.,TRBJ1-2,CASSLVGSRGYTF,TGCGCCAGCAGCTTGGTAGGGAGCCGGGGCTACACCTTC
12,TRBV5-1,.,.,TRBJ1-1,CASSLFSGEAFF,TGCGCCAGCAGCTTGTTTTCCGGTGAAGCTTTCTTT
15,TRBV18,.,many,TRBJ1-1,CASSPGRPPNTEAFF,TGTGCCAGCTCACCCGGACGTCCCCCTAACACTGAAGCTTTCTTT
19,TRBV9,TRBD2,many,TRBJ2-1,CASSVELTSGGASDNEQFF,TGTGCCAGCAGCGTAGAGTTGACTAGCGGGGGGGCCAGCGACAATGAGCAGTTCTTC
14,TRBV4-1,TRBD1,many,TRBJ1-1,CASSPRDRRTEAFF,TGCGCCAGCAGCCCCCGGGACAGGAGGACTGAAGCTTTCTTT
16,TRBV4-1,.,many,TRBJ2-3,CASSQVGRVQTDTQYF,TGCGCCAGCAGCCAAGTCGGCAGGGTACAGACAGATACGCAGTATTTT
13,TRBV27,.,many,TRBJ2-1,CASRTLYYNEQFF,TGTGCCAGCCGGACCCTTTATTACAATGAGCAGTTCTTC
15,TRBV28,.,.,TRBJ1-1,CATMDRYRCNTEAFF,.
14,TRBV6-4,TRBD2,few,TRBJ2-3,CASSEGGSADTQYF,TGTGCCAGCAGTGAGGGCGGGAGCGCAGATACGCAGTATTTT
14,TRBV27,TRBD1,many,TRBJ1-2,CASSSRDRGGGYTF,TGTGCCAGCAGTTCCCGAGACAGGGGAGGTGGCTACACCTTC
13,TRBV20-1,.,.,TRBJ2-5,CSARGRAKETQYF,TGCAGCGCTAGGGGCAGGGCGAAAGAGACCCAGTACTTC
16,TRBV20-1,TRBD2,many,TRBJ2-5,CSARDSQRGHQETQYF,TGCAGTGCTAGAGATTCCCAGCGGGGTCATCAAGAGACCCAGTACTTC
14,TRBV7-2,.,many,TRBJ2-7,CASSLGLSPYEQYF,TGTGCCAGCAGCTTAGGACTCTCCCCCTACGAGCAGTACTTC
13,TRBV27,.,many,TRBJ1-2,CASSFGVTGGYTF,TGTGCCAGCAGTTTCGGGGTCACAGGGGGCTACACCTTC
14,TRBV12-3/TRBV12-4,.,many,TRBJ2-3,CASSFIPGRDTQYF,TGTGCCAGCAGTTTCATACCCGGACGCGATACGCAGTATTTT
13,TRBV10-3,TRBD2,many,TRBJ2-1,CAISEREEEEQFF,TGTGCCATCAGTGAGCGGGAGGAGGAAGAGCAGTTCTTC
16,TRBV6-1,.,.,TRBJ2-1,CASILDPRSSYNEQFF,TGTGCCAGCATTCTTGATCCCCGTAGCTCCTACAATGAGCAGTTCTTC
14,TRBV12-3/TRBV12-4,.,many,TRBJ1-4,CASSLTGANEKLFF,TGTGCCAGCAGTCTGACAGGTGCTAATGAAAAACTGTTTTTT
13,TRBV2,.,.,TRBJ2-7,CASMSVPYYEQYF,TGTGCCAGCATGAGTGTACCTTACTACGAGCAGTACTTC
20,TRBV7-1,.,many,TRBJ2-2,CASSSWWDRGRLAGAGELFF,TGTGCCAGCAGCTCATGGTGGGACAGGGGGCGACTAGCGGGAGCCGGGGAGCTGTTTTTT
12,TRBV2,.,many,TRBJ2-1,CASSDPYNEQFF,TGTGCCAGCAGTGACCCTTACAATGAGCAGTTCTTC
17,TRBV18,TRBD1,many,TRBJ1-1,CASSPPGGGEGNTEAFF,TGTGCCAGCTCACCACCAGGGGGCGGCGAAGGGAACACTGAAGCTTTCTTT
16,TRBV7-6,TRBD2,many,TRBJ2-5,CASSLAGLAVVETQYF,TGTGCCAGCAGCTTAGCAGGCCTAGCGGTGGTCGAGACCCAGTACTTC
13,TRBV19,TRBD1,few,TRBJ1-5,CASTSTGHQPQHF,TGTGCCAGTACCTCGACAGGGCACCAGCCCCAGCATTTT
14,TRBV3-1,.,many,TRBJ2-7,CASSQSAGTYEQYF,TGTGCCAGCAGCCAGTCGGCGGGAACCTACGAGCAGTACTTC